One and the same sample provided the 25 T cell receptor beta chains below, sequenced in a study of brain T cells in children with intractable seizures. Assay used: immunoSEQ multiplex PCR; TCRdb lists only in-frame clones, some missing. The table has some 76,000 clones, 85% to 95% seen once. The material was peripheral blood, obtained at surgery. The source of these receptors is a boy under two years old with tuberous sclerosis and intractable seizures.

The chain combines TRBV11-3 with TRBJ2-7; 7 nucleotides align to TRBD2. The J segment lost 3 bases and the V segment lost 2 bases, leaving 7 bases of the junction unmatched. Germline V gene lookup returns CDR1 SGHNT and CDR2 YENEEA. This CDR3 has 15 residues. The CDR3 protein is CASSLMVGGRYEQYF. CDR3 in DNA: TGTGCCAGCAGCTTAATGGTGGGAGGGCGCTACGAGCAGTACTTC.

The chain couples TRBV5-5 to TRBJ2-1; D tentatively fits TRBD1 or TRBD2 (5 bases each). CDR3 length equals 16 residues. CDR1 and CDR2 from the germline V gene are SGHKS and YYEKEE (reference sequence). The V and J ends lost 5 bases and 10 bases respectively, with 25 bases between them. CDR3 residues: CASSSTRDGAWREQFF. DNA for the CDR3: TGTGCCAGCAGTTCCACCCGGGACGGCGCATGGAGGGAGCAGTTCTTC.

This clone was observed a few times. This CDR3 reads CASSPAGPVNQPQHF. In DNA, the CDR3 is TGTGCCAGCAGTCCCGCCGGGCCCGTGAATCAGCCCCAGCATTTT. The gene calls are TRBV28 and TRBJ1-5, with D unresolved. The CDR3 length is 15 residues. The germline V gene encodes CDR1 MDHEN and CDR2 SYDVKM. Between the trimmed V and J ends, which lost 5 bases and 4 bases, there was a span of 15 bases.

The chain carries TRBV5-4 and TRBJ1-2, with a tentative D call TRBD1 (5 bases). This CDR3 comprises 13 residues. Trimming left V 4 bases short and J 4 bases short, with 11 bases between. Germline V gene data show CDR1 as SGHNT and CDR2 as YYREEE (reference sequence). CDR3 region: CASSAPGTYGYTF. CDR3 bases: TGTGCCAGCAGCGCCCCCGGGACCTATGGCTACACCTTC.

The V and J genes are TRBV20-1 and TRBJ2-7; D is perhaps TRBD2 (6 bases). CDR3 length equals 11 residues. The V end was cut by 3 bases, the J end by 4 bases, with 7 bases between. CDR1 is DFQATT and CDR2 is SNEGSKA in the germline V gene (reference sequence). CDR3 protein: CSARGGYEQYF. In DNA, the CDR3 is TGCAGTGCTAGGGGGGGTTACGAGCAGTACTTC.

V gene TRBV7-9 combines with J gene TRBJ2-1; D possibly corresponds to TRBD1 (5 bases). Between the trimmed V and J ends, which lost 4 bases and 2 bases, there was a span of 24 bases. The CDR3 sequence is 19 residues long. Germline loops: CDR1 SEHNR, CDR2 FQNEAQ (reference sequence). The CDR3 loop is CASSSPVQGSSRPYNEQFF. In nucleotides, the CDR3 is TGTGCCAGCAGCTCACCGGTTCAGGGAAGTTCTAGGCCCTACAATGAGCAGTTCTTC.

The V gene is TRBV4-1, the J gene TRBJ2-7; D might be TRBD2 (5 bases). This CDR3 region has 17 residues. The V and J ends lost 0 bases and 2 bases respectively, with 17 bases between them. Germline CDR1 is MGHRA and CDR2 is YSYEKL. The CDR3 DNA reads as TGCGCCAGCAGCCAAGATAGGGAGCCAGGACGCCCCTACGAGCAGTACTTC. It yields the protein CASSQDREPGRPYEQYF.

The chain couples TRBV14 to TRBJ1-2, with D tentatively TRBD1 (6 bases). Between the trimmed V and J ends, which lost 4 bases and 2 bases, there was a span of 8 bases. The germline V gene encodes CDR1 SGHDN and CDR2 FVKESK. CDR3 length equals 13 residues. In nucleotides, the CDR3 is TGTGCCAGCAGCCCTGGACAGAACTATGGCTACACCTTC. Translating it yields CASSPGQNYGYTF. The entire variable domain, with the rest obtained from reference TRBV14 and TRBJ1-2, is as follows: EAGVTQFPSHSVIEKGQTVTLRCDPISGHDNLYWYRRVMGKEIKFLLHFVKESKQDESGMPNNRFLAERTGGTYSTLKVQPAELEDSGVYFCASSPGQNYGYTFGSGTRLTVV.

The chain is built from TRBV25-1 and TRBJ2-2, with TRBD1 identical over 7 bases. Per the germline V gene, CDR1 is MGHDK and CDR2 is SYGVNS. V was clipped by 1 base and J by 0 bases; unmatched bases: 5. The CDR3 length is 17 residues. The CDR3 protein is CASSEFPGTANTGELFF. As DNA, the CDR3 is TGTGCCAGCAGTGAATTCCCGGGGACAGCGAACACCGGGGAGCTGTTTTTT.

The chain has TRBV6-6 and TRBJ2-7; 14 positions match TRBD2. V trimming: 6 bases; J trimming: 4 bases; junction bases outside the gene matches: 5. The CDR3 totals 15 residues. The V gene's germline CDR1 is MNHNY and CDR2 SVGAGI (reference sequence). The CDR3 DNA sequence: TGTGCCAGCAGGCCGACTAGCGGGAGGGATTACGAGCAGTACTTC. It is translated as CASRPTSGRDYEQYF.

V is TRBV5-1 and J is TRBJ2-5; the match to TRBD2 covers 9 bases. The CDR3 runs to 17 residues. The germline V gene encodes CDR1 SGHRS and CDR2 YFSETQ. The J segment lost 0 bases and the V segment lost 4 bases, leaving 10 bases of the junction unmatched. In DNA, the CDR3 is TGCGCCAGCAGCGGCCTAGCGGGGTCATTCTACCAAGAGACCCAGTACTTC. Residues: CASSGLAGSFYQETQYF.

The chain employs TRBV5-1 and TRBJ2-5, with TRBD2 matching over 7 bases. This CDR3 is built from 17 residues. Germline CDR1 and CDR2: SGHRS and YFSETQ. V shed 4 bases and J 4 bases; nucleotides not matched to a gene: 16. Written as DNA, the CDR3 is TGCGCCAGCAGCCCCATTCCGGGGAGGGAGAGGTCAGAGACCCAGTACTTC. It encodes CASSPIPGRERSETQYF.

This clone was seen only a few times. The rearrangement joins TRBV5-1 to TRBJ2-1, with TRBD1 as a possible D gene (6 bases). The CDR3 is 14 amino acids. The V gene's germline CDR1 is SGHRS and CDR2 YFSETQ. V lost 3 bases and J 7 bases, leaving 14 bases between the germline ends. The CDR3 DNA is TGCGCCAGCAGCTATGGTGGACAGAGTAATGAGCAGTTCTTC. Protein: CASSYGGQSNEQFF.

This clone was recorded a few times. This sequence joins TRBV5-8 and TRBJ1-6; TRBD1 agrees at 11 bases. This CDR3 region has 16 residues. Unmatched junction bases numbered 6, after V lost 3 bases and J lost 7 bases. CDR1 and CDR2 from the germline V gene are SGHTS and YDEGEE. CDR3 nucleotides: TGTGCCAGCAGCTATGGGACAGGGGGGCGGAATTCACCCCTCCACTTT. Its translation is CASSYGTGGRNSPLHF.

The rearrangement uses TRBV29-1 and TRBJ1-1; 9 bases match TRBD1. The CDR3 has 14 residues. J was trimmed by 3 bases and V by 6 bases; bases with no gene match: 8. Germline V lookup: CDR1 SQVTM, CDR2 ANQGSEA. CDR3 amino acids: CSVDRGLMDTEAFF. Here the CDR3 DNA reads TGCAGCGTGGACAGGGGCTTGATGGACACTGAAGCTTTCTTT.

The rearrangement uses TRBV21-1 and TRBJ1-6; TRBD1, the table's D call, lacks a check against the DNA. TRBV21-1 is marked as a pseudogene. The CDR3 extends over 14 amino acids. The CDR3 loop reads CASSKTGWDSPLHF. The CDR3 coding sequence is TGTGCCAGCAGCAAAACAGGGTGGGATTCACCCCTCCACTTT.

This sequence joins TRBV6-5 and TRBJ2-5; no firm D call. Trimming shortened V by 0 bases and J by 3 bases, and 5 bases separated the two germline ends. In germline, CDR1 is MNHEY, CDR2 SVGAGI. CDR3 size: 13 residues. The DNA of the CDR3 is TGTGCCAGCAGTTACTCAACAGAAGAGACCCAGTACTTC. This gives the protein CASSYSTEETQYF.

This clone has only one observation. This chain connects TRBV30 to TRBJ2-1; perhaps TRBD1 as D (5 bases). Trimming left V 1 base short and J 4 bases short, with 11 bases between. Per germline, CDR1 GTSNPN and CDR2 SVGIG (reference sequence). This CDR3 is 14 amino acids long. Here the CDR3 reads CAWSGLRQYNEQFF. DNA for the CDR3: TGTGCCTGGAGTGGACTGCGACAGTACAATGAGCAGTTCTTC.

The gene calls are TRBV19 and TRBJ2-7, with 8 bases fitting TRBD1. Trimming removed 5 bases from V and 6 bases from J; junction bases left unmatched: 9. The CDR3 contains 14 residues. Looked up from germline, CDR1 is LNHDA and CDR2 is SQIVND (reference sequence). The CDR3, as DNA: TGTGCCAGTAGTGTCGGACAGGGAGTGGGCGAGCAGTACTTC. It yields the protein CASSVGQGVGEQYF.

The gene calls are TRBV11-3 and TRBJ2-1, with a weak D call TRBD2 (7 bases). The germline CDR1 and CDR2 sequences are SGHNT and YENEEA. Trimming removed 5 bases from V and 8 bases from J, with 25 bases in between. The CDR3 has 17 amino acids. The CDR3 region has the DNA TGTGCCAGCAGCCCTGGGACTATCGGACAGTCCCACGATGAGCAGTTCTTC. Protein: CASSPGTIGQSHDEQFF.

The chain combines TRBV6-5 with TRBJ1-4; D uncertain. This CDR3 contains 13 residues. CDR1 is MNHEY, CDR2 SVGAGI, per germline. The ends were cut back, 11 bases at V and 4 bases at J, with 14 bases in the middle. The CDR3 here is CASRTVDNEKLFF. Written as DNA, the CDR3 is TGTGCCTCTCGGACGGTGGATAATGAAAAACTGTTTTTT.

This chain links TRBV2 with TRBJ1-3, with unresolved D. The CDR3 covers 13 residues. The V gene's germline CDR1 is SNHLY and CDR2 FYNNEI. V lost 3 bases, J lost 1 base, and 4 bases lay in between. CDR3: CASSDRSGNTIYF. The CDR3 DNA reads TGTGCCAGCAGTGACAGGTCTGGAAACACCATATATTTT.

This chain joins TRBV30 and TRBJ1-2, with 10 bases identical to TRBD1. V dropped 2 bases and J dropped 7; count of bases not matched to a gene: 4. The CDR3 covers 13 residues. Germline CDR1 reads GTSNPN; CDR2 reads SVGIG (reference sequence). CDR3 sequence: CAWSPGQGSGYTF. The CDR3 DNA reads as TGTGCCTGGAGTCCGGGACAGGGGTCTGGCTACACCTTC.

The genes are TRBV14 and TRBJ1-1; D unresolved. From germline, CDR1 is SGHDN and CDR2 FVKESK. The V gene lost 0 bases and the J gene lost 4 bases, with 6 bases spanning the gap. The CDR3 extends over 13 amino acids. The CDR3: CASSQESFTEAFF. The CDR3 DNA reads as TGTGCCAGCAGCCAAGAGTCCTTCACTGAAGCTTTCTTT.

This rearrangement joins TRBV19 to TRBJ1-1, with 8 bases aligning to TRBD1. Germline assignment: CDR1 LNHDA and CDR2 SQIVND (reference sequence). Germline trimming cut 6 bases from V and 3 bases from J; bases unmatched to any gene: 6. There are 14 residues in the CDR3. This chain's CDR3 is CASRGQGRDTEAFF. The CDR3, as DNA: TGTGCCAGTAGAGGACAGGGAAGGGACACTGAAGCTTTCTTT.